This TCR beta chain was captured by sequencing in a study of CD8 T cells in ankylosing spondylitis. The germline V and J ends were trimmed by 8 bases and 9 bases, with 23 bases remaining between them. Looked up from germline, CDR1 is MDHEN and CDR2 is SYDVKM. CDR3 size: 15 residues. TCRdb processed the 5' RACE reads anew with MiXCR; each CDR3 protein has one entry. This sample has about 480,000 distinct CDR3 sequences; roughly 18% occur once, and the top ten carry over 0.9%. This clonotype was counted between two and nine times. What it recognizes is unknown. Study results and limitations: Characteristic of ankylosing spondylitis blood, it appeared, was a TCR beta motif comprising several highly homologous variants. In peripheral blood, disease-linked CD8+ clones occurred at relatively low frequencies.

The J gene is TRBJ2-1, the V gene TRBV28, with D uncertain. The specimen was blood, either unsorted or a sorted T cell fraction (not recorded which). This receptor was identified in a male donor with ankylosing spondylitis. The CDR3 spells CASHTPGSPRSEQFF. CDR3 in DNA: TGTGCCAGCCATACCCCTGGGTCTCCTCGAAGTGAGCAGTTCTTC.